This T cell receptor beta chain was observed in a study of T cell responses to AZD1222 COVID-19 vaccine. This CDR3 contains 15 residues. V was trimmed by 0 bases and J by 4 bases, leaving 12 bases between them. Germline-derived CDR1 and CDR2 are MNHEY and SVGAGI. Assay: immunoSEQ multiplex PCR; the TCRdb copy retains only in-frame clones and omits some. Of 70,000 to 95,000 clones listed, about 86% are singletons. Second-dose timings of about 4 or about 12 weeks were pooled. Notes on the study in general: Samples come after the peak T cell response, not at day 14. CD4 TCRs linked to vaccination spanned spike, dominating at 160-218 and 743-854.

With respect to this clone: As yet, its antigen is unknown.

The chain uses TRBV6-5 and TRBJ2-5; no definite D call. The TCR was taken from an adult who received the AZD1222 COVID-19 vaccine. The specimen comprised peripheral blood, sampled 28 days after the second AZD1222 dose. The DNA of the CDR3 is TGTGCCAGCAGTTACTCCCCAGATTTGAGAGAGACCCAGTACTTC. Translated: CASSYSPDLRETQYF.